Following are 4 T cell receptor beta chains from one sample sequenced in a study of blood T cell repertoires in COVID-19. Clones were read by immunoSEQ multiplex PCR, and TCRdb kept only the in-frame ones, dropping some. The profile shows a few hundred thousand clones, around 89% of them singletons. Sequencing was performed on peripheral blood. The receptors stem from a woman in her 30s with COVID-19, enrolled during active disease.

The chain couples TRBV7-9 to TRBJ1-5; possible D gene TRBD1, 6 bases. V lost 2 bases and J lost 2, with 13 bases in between. CDR3 length: 16 amino acids. Germline CDR1 reads SEHNR; CDR2 reads FQNEAQ (reference sequence). CDR3 sequence reads: CASSLTGREGNQPQHF. CDR3 coding DNA: TGTGCCAGCAGCTTAACAGGGAGAGAAGGCAATCAGCCCCAGCATTTT.

CDR3 sequence (DNA): TGTGCCAGCAGTTTAAGGGGGAACACTGAAGCTTTCTTT. Encoded protein: CASSLRGNTEAFF. The V and J genes are TRBV28 and TRBJ1-1, with D maybe TRBD1 (5 bases). CDR1 MDHEN and CDR2 SYDVKM come from the germline V gene. The CDR3 is 13 amino acids. Trimming took off 2 bases at V and 1 base at J, with 5 bases between the two ends.

The rearrangement joins TRBV5-6 to TRBJ2-5; 10 nucleotides line up with TRBD1. CDR3 size: 15 residues. CDR1 SGHDT and CDR2 YYEEEE come from the germline V gene. The V gene end was trimmed by 4 bases and the J gene end by 13 bases; junction bases not matched to a gene: 16. In nucleotides, the CDR3 is TGTGCCAGCAGCCGCACCGGGACAGGGGTCGAAGTGGGGTACTTC. Translating gives CASSRTGTGVEVGYF.

The rearrangement links TRBV7-6 to TRBJ2-1; the match to TRBD2 covers 12 bases. With V trimmed by 4 bases and J by 2 bases, 6 bases remained unmatched. CDR1 SGHVS and CDR2 FNYEAQ come from the germline V gene. The CDR3 covers 17 residues. In DNA form, the CDR3 reads TGTGCCAGCAGCTCTCCCGGACTAGCGGGGCCCTACAATGAGCAGTTCTTC. Protein sequence: CASSSPGLAGPYNEQFF.